Following are 10 T cell receptor beta chains from one sample sequenced in a study of control samples from healthy donors and cancer patients. TCRdb keeps only in-frame clones here, not all; method: immunoSEQ multiplex PCR. The sample yields over 80,000 clones, roughly four fifths seen once. Source material: blood. These receptors were collected from a man in his sixties in good health.

V gene TRBV7-8 combines with J gene TRBJ2-5; TRBD1 might be the D (7 bases). The germline CDR1 and CDR2 sequences are SGHVS and FQNEAQ. The CDR3 extends over 12 amino acids. The V gene lost 5 bases and the J gene lost 14 bases, with 18 bases spanning the gap. The CDR3 spells CASSMVQGGPYF. As DNA, the CDR3 is TGTGCCAGCAGCATGGTTCAGGGGGGCCCATACTTC.

This clone has more than one count but fewer than ten. The rearrangement joins TRBV7-3 to TRBJ1-5; D unresolved. From germline, CDR1 is SGHTA and CDR2 FQGTGA. V was trimmed by 3 bases and J by 5 bases, leaving 8 bases between them. The CDR3 totals 13 residues. The CDR3 DNA is TGTGCCAGCAGCTTCTCCTCATATCAGCCCCAGCATTTT. Amino acid sequence: CASSFSSYQPQHF.

This chain links TRBV19 with TRBJ1-1; 12 bases match TRBD1. Germline V CDR1 and CDR2: LNHDA, SQIVND (reference sequence). V shed 4 bases, J shed 7 bases, and the junction held 4 bases outside the gene matches. The CDR3 sequence is 14 residues long. CDR3 residues: CASSRDRGPGEAFF. The CDR3 DNA reads as TGTGCCAGTAGTAGGGACAGGGGGCCGGGTGAAGCTTTCTTT. Supplemented by reference TRBV19 and TRBJ1-1, the full variable domain reads DGGITQSPKYLFRKEGQNVTLSCEQNLNHDAMYWYRQDPGQGLRLIYYSQIVNDFQKGDIAEGYSVSREKKESFPLTVTSAQKNPTAFYLCASSRDRGPGEAFFGQGTRLTVV.

CDR3 nucleotide sequence: TGTGCCAGCAGCTTAGGTATAGGGGCAACTAATGAAAAACTGTTTTTT. This gives the protein CASSLGIGATNEKLFF. The rearrangement links TRBV7-9 to TRBJ1-4, with TRBD1 as a possible D gene (5 bases). This CDR3 has 16 residues. The germline V and J ends were trimmed by 1 base and 0 bases, with 9 bases remaining between them. CDR1 and CDR2 (germline): SEHNR, FQNEAQ (reference sequence).

This clone was seen a few times. V usage is TRBV5-1 and J usage is TRBJ2-3; D gene uncertain. The CDR3 covers 17 residues. The germline V gene encodes CDR1 SGHRS and CDR2 YFSETQ. The V gene lost 0 bases and the J gene lost 0 bases, with 14 bases spanning the gap. The CDR3 coding sequence is TGCGCCAGCAGCTTGGGTTCCCCGAGAACTAGCACAGATACGCAGTATTTT. It translates to CASSLGSPRTSTDTQYF.

This clone was counted only a few times. The rearrangement links TRBV11-1 to TRBJ2-1, with TRBD2 matching over 13 bases. The CDR3 consists of 16 residues. CDR1 is SGHAT and CDR2 is FQDESV in the germline V gene (reference sequence). With 5 bases clipped from V and 4 bases from J, the junction kept 5 bases outside the gene matches. The CDR3, as DNA: TGTGCCAGCAGCGAGACTAGCGGGGGGCCGTACAATGAGCAGTTCTTC. The encoded protein is CASSETSGGPYNEQFF.

This clone was seen only a few times. The chain links TRBV2 to TRBJ2-5; no clear D gene. The CDR3 sequence is 11 residues long. Per the germline V gene, CDR1 is SNHLY and CDR2 is FYNNEI. The V end was cut by 3 bases, the J end by 5 bases, with 4 bases between. DNA for the CDR3: TGTGCCAGCAGTGACTATGAGACCCAGTACTTC. Translation: CASSDYETQYF.

The chain uses TRBV25-1 and TRBJ1-4, with a tentative D call TRBD1 (5 bases). The ends were cut back, 6 bases at V and 2 bases at J, with 10 bases in the middle. The CDR3 totals 14 residues. Germline lookup yields CDR1 MGHDK and CDR2 SYGVNS. The CDR3 DNA is TGTGCCAGCAGACCAGGGACGACTAATGAAAAACTGTTTTTT. Translation gives CASRPGTTNEKLFF. Full variable domain (remainder filled in from reference TRBV25-1 and TRBJ1-4): EADIYQTPRYLVIGTGKKITLECSQTMGHDKMYWYQQDPGMELHLIHYSYGVNSTEKGDLSSESTVSRIRTEHFPLTLESARPSHTSQYLCASRPGTTNEKLFFGSGTQLSVL.

The CDR3 protein is CASSLGTGPEGYGYTF. The DNA for the CDR3 is TGTGCCAGCAGCTTAGGGACCGGGCCCGAGGGCTATGGCTACACCTTC. V usage is TRBV7-9 and J usage is TRBJ1-2, with D uncertain. V was cut by 1 base and J by 4 bases, with 16 bases left in between. Germline CDR1 reads SEHNR; CDR2 reads FQNEAQ (reference sequence). The CDR3 is 16 amino acids.

This chain uses TRBV2 with TRBJ2-7; the match to TRBD1 covers 8 bases. J was trimmed by 3 bases and V by 4 bases; bases with no gene match: 5. CDR1 SNHLY and CDR2 FYNNEI come from the germline V gene. The CDR3 totals 14 residues. In DNA, the CDR3 is TGTGCCAGCAGTGCAGGGGGCACATTCTACGAGCAGTACTTC. This codes for CASSAGGTFYEQYF.